The T cell receptor (beta chain) described here comes from a study of cytomegalovirus exposure and HLA in healthy donors. This CDR3 contains 15 residues. J lost 1 base, V lost 8 bases, and 6 bases had no gene match. Germline assignment: CDR1 LNHDA and CDR2 SQIVND (reference sequence). With 60 Vbeta and 13 Jbeta primers, the PCR was carried out. Assay used: immunoSEQ multiplex PCR; TCRdb lists only in-frame clones, some missing. The sample includes under 150,000 clones, about four fifths of them seen just once. The gene calls are TRBV19 and TRBJ1-5, with TRBD1 identical over 9 bases. This TCR came from a male donor in good health and CMV-seronegative. Sequenced sample: PBMCs. The CDR3 loop reads CASSQGARSNQPQHF. The CDR3 bases are TGTGCCAGTTCACAGGGGGCGCGGAGCAATCAGCCCCAGCATTTT.